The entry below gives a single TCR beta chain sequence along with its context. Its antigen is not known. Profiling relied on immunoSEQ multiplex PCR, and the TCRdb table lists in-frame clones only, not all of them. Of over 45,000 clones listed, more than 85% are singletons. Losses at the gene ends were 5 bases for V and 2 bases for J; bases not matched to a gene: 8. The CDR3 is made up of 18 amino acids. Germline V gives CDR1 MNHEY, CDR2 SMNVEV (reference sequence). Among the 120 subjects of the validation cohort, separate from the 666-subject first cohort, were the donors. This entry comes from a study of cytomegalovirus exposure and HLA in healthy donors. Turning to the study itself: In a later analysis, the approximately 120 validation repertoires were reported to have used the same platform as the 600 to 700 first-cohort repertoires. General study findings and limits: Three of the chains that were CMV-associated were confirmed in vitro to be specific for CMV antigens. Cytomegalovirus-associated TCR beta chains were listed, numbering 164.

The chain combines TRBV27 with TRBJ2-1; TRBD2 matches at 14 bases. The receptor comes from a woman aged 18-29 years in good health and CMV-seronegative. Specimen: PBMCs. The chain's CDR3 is CASSPRTSGGYAYNEQFF. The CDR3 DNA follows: TGTGCCAGCAGTCCTCGGACTAGCGGGGGGTATGCCTACAATGAGCAGTTCTTC.